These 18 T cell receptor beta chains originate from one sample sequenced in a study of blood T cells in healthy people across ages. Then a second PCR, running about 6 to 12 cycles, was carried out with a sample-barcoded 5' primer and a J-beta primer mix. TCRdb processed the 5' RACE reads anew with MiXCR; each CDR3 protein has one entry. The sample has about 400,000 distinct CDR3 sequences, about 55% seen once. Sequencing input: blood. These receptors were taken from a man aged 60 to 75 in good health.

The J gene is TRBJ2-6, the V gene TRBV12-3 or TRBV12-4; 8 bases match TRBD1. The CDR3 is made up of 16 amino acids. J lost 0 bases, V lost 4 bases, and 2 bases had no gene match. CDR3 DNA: TGTGCCAGCAGTTCCCAGGGGGCCTCTGGGGCCAACGTCCTGACTTTC. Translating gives CASSSQGASGANVLTF.

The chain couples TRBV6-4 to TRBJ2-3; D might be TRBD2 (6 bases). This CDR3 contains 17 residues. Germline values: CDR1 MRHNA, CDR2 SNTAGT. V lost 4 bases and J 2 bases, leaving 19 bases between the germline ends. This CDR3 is CASSGVGLPYSTDTQYF. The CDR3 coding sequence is TGTGCCAGCAGTGGCGTGGGACTCCCATACTCCACAGATACGCAGTATTTT.

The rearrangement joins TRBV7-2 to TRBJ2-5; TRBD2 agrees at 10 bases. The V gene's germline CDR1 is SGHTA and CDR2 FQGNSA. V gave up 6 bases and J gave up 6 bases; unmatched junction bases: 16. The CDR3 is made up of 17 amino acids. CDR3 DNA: TGTGCCAGCAGTCAATACGCTAGCGGGAGCGTACTCCAGACCCAGTACTTC. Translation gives CASSQYASGSVLQTQYF.

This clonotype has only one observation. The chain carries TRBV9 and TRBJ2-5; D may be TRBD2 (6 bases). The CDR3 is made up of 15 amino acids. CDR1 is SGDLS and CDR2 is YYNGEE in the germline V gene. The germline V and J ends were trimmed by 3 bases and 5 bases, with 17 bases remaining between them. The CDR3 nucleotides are TGTGCCAGCAGCGGACGGACGGGAGCGTCGGAGACCCAGTACTTC. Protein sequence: CASSGRTGASETQYF.

The chain's CDR3 is CASSESRTHLRQGYTF. DNA for the CDR3: TGCGCCAGCAGTGAGTCGAGGACCCACCTTCGGCAAGGCTACACCTTC. The gene calls are TRBV10-2 and TRBJ1-2; D gene ambiguous. The ends were cut back, 0 bases at V and 8 bases at J, with 19 bases in the middle. The CDR3 totals 16 residues. The germline gives CDR1 WSHSY, CDR2 SAAADI.

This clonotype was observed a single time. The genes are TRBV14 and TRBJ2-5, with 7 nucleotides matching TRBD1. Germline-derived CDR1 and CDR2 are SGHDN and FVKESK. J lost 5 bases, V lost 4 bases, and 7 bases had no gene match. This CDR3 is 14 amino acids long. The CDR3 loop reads CASSPDRVGETQYF. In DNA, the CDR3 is TGTGCCAGCAGCCCCGACAGGGTGGGGGAGACCCAGTACTTC.

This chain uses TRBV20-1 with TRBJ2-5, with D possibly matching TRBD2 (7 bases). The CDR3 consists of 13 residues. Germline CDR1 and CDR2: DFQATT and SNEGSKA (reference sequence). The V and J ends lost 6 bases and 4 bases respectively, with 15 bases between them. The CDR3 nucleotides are TGCAGTGCCCCCGGGGGGCCGGCAGAGACCCAGTACTTC. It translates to CSAPGGPAETQYF.

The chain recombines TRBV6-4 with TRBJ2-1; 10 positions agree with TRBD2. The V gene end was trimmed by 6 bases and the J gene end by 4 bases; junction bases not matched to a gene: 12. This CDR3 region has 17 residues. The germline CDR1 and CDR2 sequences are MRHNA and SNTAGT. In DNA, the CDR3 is TGTGCCAGCAGCGCCCGCCAAACTAGCGGGGCGTACAATGAGCAGTTCTTC. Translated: CASSARQTSGAYNEQFF.

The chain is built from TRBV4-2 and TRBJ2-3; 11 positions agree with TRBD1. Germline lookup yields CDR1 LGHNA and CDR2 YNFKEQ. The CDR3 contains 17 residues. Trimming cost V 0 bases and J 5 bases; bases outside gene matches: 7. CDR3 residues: CASSQEIGTGGKDTQYF. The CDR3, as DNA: TGTGCCAGCAGCCAAGAAATAGGGACAGGGGGTAAAGATACGCAGTATTTT.

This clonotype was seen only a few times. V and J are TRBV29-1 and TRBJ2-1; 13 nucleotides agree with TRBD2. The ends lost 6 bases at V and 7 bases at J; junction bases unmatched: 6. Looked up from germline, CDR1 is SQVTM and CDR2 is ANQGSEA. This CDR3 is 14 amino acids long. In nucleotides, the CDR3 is TGCAGCGTAGGACCGGGACTAGCGGGAAATGAGCAGTTCTTC. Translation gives CSVGPGLAGNEQFF.

CDR3 region: CASSPGTVSYGYTF. CDR3 DNA: TGTGCCAGCAGCCCGGGGACAGTGAGCTATGGCTACACCTTC. This rearrangement joins TRBV3-1 to TRBJ1-2; 7 bases match TRBD1. Trimming cost V 4 bases and J 4 bases; bases outside gene matches: 6. This CDR3 is built from 14 residues. The germline V gene encodes CDR1 LGHDT and CDR2 YNNKEL (reference sequence).

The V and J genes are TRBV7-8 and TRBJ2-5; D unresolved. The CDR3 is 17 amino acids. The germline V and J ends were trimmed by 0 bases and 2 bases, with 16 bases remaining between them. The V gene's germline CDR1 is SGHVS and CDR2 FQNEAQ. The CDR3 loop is CASSLARMPTEQETQYF. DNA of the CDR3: TGTGCCAGCAGCTTAGCACGCATGCCGACGGAACAAGAGACCCAGTACTTC. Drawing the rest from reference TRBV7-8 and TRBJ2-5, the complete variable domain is GAGVSQSPRYKVAKRGQDVALRCDPISGHVSLFWYQQALGQGPEFLTYFQNEAQLDKSGLPSDRFFAERPEGSVSTLKIQRTQQEDSAVYLCASSLARMPTEQETQYFGPGTRLLVL.

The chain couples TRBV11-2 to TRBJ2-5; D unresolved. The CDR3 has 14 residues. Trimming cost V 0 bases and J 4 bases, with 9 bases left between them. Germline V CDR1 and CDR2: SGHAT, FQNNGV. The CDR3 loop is CASSLDSSLETQYF. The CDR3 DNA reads TGTGCCAGCAGCTTAGATAGCAGTCTAGAGACCCAGTACTTC.

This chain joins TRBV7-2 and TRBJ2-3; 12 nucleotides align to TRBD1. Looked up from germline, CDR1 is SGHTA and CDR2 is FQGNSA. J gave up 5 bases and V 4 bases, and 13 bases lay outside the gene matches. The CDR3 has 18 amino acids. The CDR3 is CASSSMGGGQGARDTQYF. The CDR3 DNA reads TGTGCCAGCAGCTCGATGGGGGGGGGACAGGGGGCGCGAGATACGCAGTATTTT.

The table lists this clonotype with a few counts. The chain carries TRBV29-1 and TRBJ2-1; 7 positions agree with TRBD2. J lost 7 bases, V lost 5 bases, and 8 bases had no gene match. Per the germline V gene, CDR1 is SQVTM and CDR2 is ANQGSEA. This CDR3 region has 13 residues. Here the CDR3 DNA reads TGCAGCGTTTCTGTCCGGGGGGTGAATGAGCAGTTCTTC. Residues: CSVSVRGVNEQFF.

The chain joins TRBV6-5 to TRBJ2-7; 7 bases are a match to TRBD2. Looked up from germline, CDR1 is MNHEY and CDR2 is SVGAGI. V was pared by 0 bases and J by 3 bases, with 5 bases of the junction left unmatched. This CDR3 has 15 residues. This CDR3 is CASSYSRDYNYEQYF. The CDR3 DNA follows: TGTGCCAGCAGTTACTCCCGGGACTACAACTACGAGCAGTACTTC.

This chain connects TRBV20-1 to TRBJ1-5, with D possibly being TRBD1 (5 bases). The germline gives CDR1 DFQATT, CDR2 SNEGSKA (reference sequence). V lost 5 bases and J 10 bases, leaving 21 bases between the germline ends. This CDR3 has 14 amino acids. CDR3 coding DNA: TGCAGTGCTGCCACCCACGACAGTGGGGGACCCCAGCATTTT. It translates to CSAATHDSGGPQHF.

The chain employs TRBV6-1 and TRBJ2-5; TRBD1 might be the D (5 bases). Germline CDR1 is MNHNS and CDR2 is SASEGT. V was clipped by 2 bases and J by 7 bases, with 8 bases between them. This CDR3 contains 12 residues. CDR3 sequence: CASSERGRTQYF. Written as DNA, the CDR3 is TGTGCCAGCAGTGAAAGGGGTCGGACCCAGTACTTC.